The source of this TCR beta chain is a study of T-cell memory formation after mild COVID-19. At the level of the study: TCR clusters were largely donor specific. Notes on the study in general: Pre-infection memory already had some responding clones, implying cross-reactive memory joined. CD8+ contracting clones occupied EMRA, while CD4+ ones occupied mainly CM and EM.

With respect to this clonotype: The target antigen is unknown.

The TCR alpha and TCR beta cDNA libraries, bearing sample barcodes and UMIs, were generated by 5'RACE using constant-segment primers. TCRdb itself ran the 5' RACE reads through MiXCR, one entry per CDR3 protein. The sample holds about 360,000 distinct CDR3 sequences, roughly 13% seen once. After removal of 5 bases from V and 6 bases from J, the junction contained 4 bases not matched to a gene. The CDR3 contains 13 residues. CDR1 and CDR2 (germline): LNHDA, SQIVND (reference sequence). The rearrangement uses TRBV19 and TRBJ2-7; 10 nucleotides line up with TRBD1. Specimen: PBMCs or a T cell subset sorted from them (not recorded which). This sequence was found in a man between 18 and 35 years old who had mild COVID-19 (a few samples of this study predate the infection). Cell type and time point are not known. The CDR3: CASSAGTGAEQYF. In DNA, the CDR3 is TGTGCCAGTAGTGCCGGGACAGGGGCCGAGCAGTACTTC.